Listed below are T cell receptor beta chains from one sample, sequenced in a study of T cells in tuberculosis. Profiling relied on immunoSEQ multiplex PCR, and the TCRdb table lists in-frame clones only, not all of them. The table has about 58,000 clones, 70% to 90% seen once. Sequenced: CD1b-GMM tetramer-negative cells sorted from PBMCs. These receptors originate from an adult woman with latent tuberculosis. Both conserved end residues are part of each CDR3. The order of the fields is D gene, J gene, V gene, CDR3 protein. A D gene is named only where the DNA matches it firmly.

d_call: NA
j_call: TRBJ1-2
v_call: TRBV18
cdr3_aa: CASSATGRVLHNYGYTF

d_call: NA
j_call: TRBJ2-5
v_call: TRBV30
cdr3_aa: CAWSLQGGETQYF

d_call: TRBD2
j_call: TRBJ2-2
v_call: TRBV7-3
cdr3_aa: CASSPAAGGLGGELFF

d_call: TRBD1
j_call: TRBJ1-5
v_call: TRBV4-3
cdr3_aa: CASSWGTGYNQPQHF

d_call: NA
j_call: TRBJ1-6
v_call: TRBV15
cdr3_aa: CATSRDGGADSPLHF

d_call: TRBD2
j_call: TRBJ2-7
v_call: TRBV18
cdr3_aa: CASSPSGLAGYEQYF

d_call: TRBD1
j_call: TRBJ1-2
v_call: TRBV10-3
cdr3_aa: CAISESGVRTGMYGYTF

d_call: NA
j_call: TRBJ1-6
v_call: TRBV6-5
cdr3_aa: CASSYSPLEGLPLHF

d_call: NA
j_call: TRBJ1-2
v_call: TRBV7-3
cdr3_aa: CASSLSSTDYGYTF

d_call: NA
j_call: TRBJ2-3
v_call: TRBV7-2
cdr3_aa: CASSLARTDPWADTQYF

d_call: NA
j_call: TRBJ2-7
v_call: TRBV7-6
cdr3_aa: CATTRVHEQYF

d_call: NA
j_call: TRBJ2-5
v_call: TRBV7-3
cdr3_aa: CASSLHPSLGTQYF

d_call: TRBD1
j_call: TRBJ1-1
v_call: TRBV6-5
cdr3_aa: CASSYYAGGLNTEAFF

d_call: NA
j_call: TRBJ2-7
v_call: TRBV7-9
cdr3_aa: CASSPGTGSYEQYF

d_call: NA
j_call: TRBJ2-2
v_call: TRBV4-1
cdr3_aa: CASSLGGTFSGELFF

d_call: NA
j_call: TRBJ2-1
v_call: TRBV7-9
cdr3_aa: CASSSTRGTVGEQFF

d_call: NA
j_call: TRBJ2-1
v_call: TRBV9
cdr3_aa: CASSAGSENEQFF

d_call: NA
j_call: TRBJ2-1
v_call: TRBV7-9
cdr3_aa: CASSPDTYNEQFF

d_call: TRBD1
j_call: TRBJ2-6
v_call: TRBV7-9
cdr3_aa: CASSSRDGQGAGANVLTF

d_call: NA
j_call: TRBJ2-7
v_call: TRBV5-1
cdr3_aa: CASSLGYPGEQYF

d_call: TRBD1
j_call: TRBJ2-2
v_call: TRBV14
cdr3_aa: CASSRTGINTGELFF

d_call: NA
j_call: TRBJ2-1
v_call: TRBV6-5
cdr3_aa: CASSYARRSQYNEQFF

d_call: TRBD2
j_call: TRBJ2-7
v_call: TRBV7-2
cdr3_aa: CASSLEAGENYEQYF

d_call: NA
j_call: TRBJ1-1
v_call: TRBV5-8
cdr3_aa: CASSILTDEAFF

d_call: TRBD2
j_call: TRBJ2-7
v_call: TRBV15
cdr3_aa: CATSSILGLARTYEQYF

d_call: TRBD1
j_call: TRBJ1-1
v_call: TRBV18
cdr3_aa: CATAGQGVTEAFF

d_call: TRBD1
j_call: TRBJ1-1
v_call: TRBV5-1
cdr3_aa: CASSPMTGVNTEAFF

d_call: NA
j_call: TRBJ1-3
v_call: TRBV5-5
cdr3_aa: CASSLDGFGNTIYF

d_call: NA
j_call: TRBJ2-4
v_call: TRBV25-1
cdr3_aa: CASSDMGGATKNIQYF

d_call: NA
j_call: TRBJ1-4
v_call: TRBV4-1
cdr3_aa: CASSQVGGAGEKLFF

d_call: NA
j_call: TRBJ2-1
v_call: TRBV19
cdr3_aa: CASEGENEQFF

d_call: NA
j_call: TRBJ2-1
v_call: TRBV6-5
cdr3_aa: CASRAWWQFF

d_call: TRBD1
j_call: TRBJ2-1
v_call: TRBV30
cdr3_aa: CAWSFAGTGRNEQFF

d_call: NA
j_call: TRBJ2-3
v_call: TRBV10-3
cdr3_aa: CAITQQGSTDTQYF

d_call: NA
j_call: TRBJ1-5
v_call: TRBV19
cdr3_aa: CASSLRHTPNSNQPQHF

d_call: NA
j_call: TRBJ2-5
v_call: TRBV7-2
cdr3_aa: CASSLGLVETQYF

d_call: NA
j_call: TRBJ2-7
v_call: TRBV7-2
cdr3_aa: CASQNTGTGYEQYF

d_call: TRBD2
j_call: TRBJ2-7
v_call: TRBV6-5
cdr3_aa: CASSYGGGWYEQYF

d_call: TRBD2
j_call: TRBJ2-7
v_call: TRBV10-1
cdr3_aa: CLPTGGRLEQYF

d_call: TRBD1
j_call: TRBJ1-4
v_call: TRBV7-9
cdr3_aa: CASSARGEELFF

d_call: NA
j_call: TRBJ1-1
v_call: TRBV5-4
cdr3_aa: CASSLGIAEAFF

d_call: NA
j_call: TRBJ1-2
v_call: TRBV6-5
cdr3_aa: CASKDTGFYGYTF

d_call: NA
j_call: TRBJ2-7
v_call: TRBV21-1
cdr3_aa: CASSSQGAIYYEQYF

d_call: TRBD1
j_call: TRBJ1-1
v_call: TRBV7-2
cdr3_aa: CASSFGQGTNTEAFF

d_call: TRBD1
j_call: TRBJ1-5
v_call: TRBV29-1
cdr3_aa: CSVSRGTGNQPQHF

d_call: TRBD1
j_call: TRBJ2-7
v_call: TRBV5-1
cdr3_aa: CASSPGQGLYEQYF

d_call: TRBD1
j_call: TRBJ1-4
v_call: TRBV6-4
cdr3_aa: CASSDYGTVEKLFF

d_call: TRBD1
j_call: TRBJ2-4
v_call: TRBV6-1
cdr3_aa: CASSETRRGLDIQYF

d_call: NA
j_call: TRBJ2-5
v_call: TRBV10-1
cdr3_aa: CASSEQESETQYF

d_call: NA
j_call: TRBJ2-7
v_call: TRBV4-3
cdr3_aa: CASSQDLGGAYEQYF

d_call: NA
j_call: TRBJ1-1
v_call: TRBV29-1
cdr3_aa: CSVATDMNTEAFF

d_call: TRBD2
j_call: TRBJ2-1
v_call: TRBV7-6
cdr3_aa: CASSSVILADEQFF

d_call: TRBD2
j_call: TRBJ2-7
v_call: TRBV7-6
cdr3_aa: CASSPRLAGGPSEQYF

d_call: NA
j_call: TRBJ1-1
v_call: TRBV18
cdr3_aa: CASSPPGQANTEAFF

d_call: NA
j_call: TRBJ2-7
v_call: TRBV6-1
cdr3_aa: CASSPRTAYEQYF